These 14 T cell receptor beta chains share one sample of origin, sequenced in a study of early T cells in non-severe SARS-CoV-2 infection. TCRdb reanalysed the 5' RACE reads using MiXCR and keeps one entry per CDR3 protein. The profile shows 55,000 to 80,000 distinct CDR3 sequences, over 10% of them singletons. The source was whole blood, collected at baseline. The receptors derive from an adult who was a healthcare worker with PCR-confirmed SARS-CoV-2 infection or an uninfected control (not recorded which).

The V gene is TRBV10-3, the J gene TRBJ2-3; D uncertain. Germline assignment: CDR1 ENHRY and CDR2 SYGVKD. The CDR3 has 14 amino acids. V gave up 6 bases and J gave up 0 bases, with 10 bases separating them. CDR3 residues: CAIRETGSTDTQYF. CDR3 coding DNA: TGTGCCATCAGGGAGACTGGAAGCACAGATACGCAGTATTTT.

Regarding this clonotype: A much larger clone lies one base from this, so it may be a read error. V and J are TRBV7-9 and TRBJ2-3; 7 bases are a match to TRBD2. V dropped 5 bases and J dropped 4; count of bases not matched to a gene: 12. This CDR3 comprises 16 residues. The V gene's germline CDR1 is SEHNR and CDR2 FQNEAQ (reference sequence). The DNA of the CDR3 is TGTGCCAGCAGCATATGGCTAGCGGAAGGCGCAGATACGCAGTATTTT. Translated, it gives CASSIWLAEGADTQYF. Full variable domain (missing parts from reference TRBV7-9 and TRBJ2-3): DTGVSQNPRHKITKRGQNVTFRCDPISEHNRLYWYRQTLGQGPEFLTYFQNEAQLEKSRLLSDRFSAERPKGSFSTLEIQRTEQGDSAMYLCASSIWLAEGADTQYFGPGTRLTVL.

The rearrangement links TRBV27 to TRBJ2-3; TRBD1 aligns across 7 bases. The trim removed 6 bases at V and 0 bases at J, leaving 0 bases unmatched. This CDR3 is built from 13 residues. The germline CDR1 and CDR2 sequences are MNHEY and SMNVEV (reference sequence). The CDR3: CASSRGSTDTQYF. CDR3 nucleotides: TGTGCCAGCAGCAGGGGGAGCACAGATACGCAGTATTTT.

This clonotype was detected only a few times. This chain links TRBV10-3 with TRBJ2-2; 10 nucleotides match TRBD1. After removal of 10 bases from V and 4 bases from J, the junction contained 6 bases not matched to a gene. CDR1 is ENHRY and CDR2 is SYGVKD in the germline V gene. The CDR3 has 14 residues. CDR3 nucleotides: TGTGCCACCCGACAGGGGGCGACCACCGGGGAGCTGTTTTTT. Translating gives CATRQGATTGELFF.

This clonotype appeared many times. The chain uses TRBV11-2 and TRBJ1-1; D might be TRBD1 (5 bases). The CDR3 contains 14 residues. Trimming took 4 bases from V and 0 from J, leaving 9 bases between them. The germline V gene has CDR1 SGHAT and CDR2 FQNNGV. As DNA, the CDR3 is TGTGCCAGCAGCTACGACAGCATGAACACTGAAGCTTTCTTT. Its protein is CASSYDSMNTEAFF.

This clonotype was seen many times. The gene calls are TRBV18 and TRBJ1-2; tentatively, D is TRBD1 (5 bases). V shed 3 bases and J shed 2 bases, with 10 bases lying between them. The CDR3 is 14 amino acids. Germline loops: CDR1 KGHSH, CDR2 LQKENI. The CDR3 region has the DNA TGTGCCAGCTCACCTGGAGGGGCCAACTATGGCTACACCTTC. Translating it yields CASSPGGANYGYTF.

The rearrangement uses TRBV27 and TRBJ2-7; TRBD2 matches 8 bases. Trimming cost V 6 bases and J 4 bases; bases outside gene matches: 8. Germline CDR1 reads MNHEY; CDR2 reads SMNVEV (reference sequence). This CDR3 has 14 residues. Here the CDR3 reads CASRSGGPLYEQYF. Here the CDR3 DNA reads TGTGCCAGCAGATCGGGGGGGCCATTATACGAGCAGTACTTC.

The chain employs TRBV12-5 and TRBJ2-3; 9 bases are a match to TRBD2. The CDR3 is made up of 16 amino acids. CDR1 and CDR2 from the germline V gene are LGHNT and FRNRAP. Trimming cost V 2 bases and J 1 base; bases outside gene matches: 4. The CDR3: CASGLRLAGRTDTQYF. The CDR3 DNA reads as TGTGCTAGTGGTTTGCGGCTAGCGGGACGCACAGATACGCAGTATTTT.

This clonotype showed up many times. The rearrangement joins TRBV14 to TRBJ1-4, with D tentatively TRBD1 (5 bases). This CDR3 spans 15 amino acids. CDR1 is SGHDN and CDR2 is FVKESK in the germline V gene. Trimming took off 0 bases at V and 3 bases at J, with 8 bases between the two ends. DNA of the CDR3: TGTGCCAGCAGCCAAGATGGGGGTGCTAATGAAAAACTGTTTTTT. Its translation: CASSQDGGANEKLFF.

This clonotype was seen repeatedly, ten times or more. CDR3 DNA: TGCGCCAGCAGCTTACCTAGCGGATTATACAATGAGCAGTTCTTC. Translating gives CASSLPSGLYNEQFF. The gene calls are TRBV5-1 and TRBJ2-1; 7 bases line up with TRBD2. There are 15 residues in the CDR3. Germline assignment: CDR1 SGHRS and CDR2 YFSETQ. J gave up 4 bases and V 2 bases, and 6 bases lay outside the gene matches. Full variable domain (rest looked up from reference TRBV5-1 and TRBJ2-1): KAGVTQTPRYLIKTRGQQVTLSCSPISGHRSVSWYQQTPGQGLQFLFEYFSETQRNKGNFPGRFSGRQFSNSRSEMNVSTLELGDSALYLCASSLPSGLYNEQFFGPGTRLTVL.

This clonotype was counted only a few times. This chain's CDR3 is CAISESGGQPQHF. DNA for the CDR3: TGTGCCATCAGTGAGTCGGGAGGTCAGCCCCAGCATTTT. The chain links TRBV10-3 to TRBJ1-5; D unclear. The CDR3 covers 13 residues. The germline V gene has CDR1 ENHRY and CDR2 SYGVKD. V gave up 0 bases and J gave up 6 bases, with 6 bases separating them.

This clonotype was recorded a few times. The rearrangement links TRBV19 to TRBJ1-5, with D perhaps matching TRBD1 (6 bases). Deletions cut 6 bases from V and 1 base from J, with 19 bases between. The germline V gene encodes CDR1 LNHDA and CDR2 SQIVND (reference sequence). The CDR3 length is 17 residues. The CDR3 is CASRAIYRVRSNQPQHF. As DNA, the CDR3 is TGTGCCAGTAGGGCAATCTACAGGGTTAGAAGCAATCAGCCCCAGCATTTT.

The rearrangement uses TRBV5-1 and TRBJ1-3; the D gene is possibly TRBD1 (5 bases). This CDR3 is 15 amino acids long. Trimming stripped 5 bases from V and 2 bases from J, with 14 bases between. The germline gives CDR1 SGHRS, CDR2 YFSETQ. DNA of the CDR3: TGCGCCAGCAGTATGGATGGGGCTACTGGAAACACCATATATTTT. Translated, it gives CASSMDGATGNTIYF. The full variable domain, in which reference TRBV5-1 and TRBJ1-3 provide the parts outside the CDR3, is KAGVTQTPRYLIKTRGQQVTLSCSPISGHRSVSWYQQTPGQGLQFLFEYFSETQRNKGNFPGRFSGRQFSNSRSEMNVSTLELGDSALYLCASSMDGATGNTIYFGEGSWLTVV.

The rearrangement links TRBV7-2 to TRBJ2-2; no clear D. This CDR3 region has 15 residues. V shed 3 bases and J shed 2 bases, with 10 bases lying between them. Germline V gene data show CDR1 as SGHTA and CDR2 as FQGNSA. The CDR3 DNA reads TGTGCCAGCAGCTTTGCCCAGCGCAACACCGGGGAGCTGTTTTTT. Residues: CASSFAQRNTGELFF.